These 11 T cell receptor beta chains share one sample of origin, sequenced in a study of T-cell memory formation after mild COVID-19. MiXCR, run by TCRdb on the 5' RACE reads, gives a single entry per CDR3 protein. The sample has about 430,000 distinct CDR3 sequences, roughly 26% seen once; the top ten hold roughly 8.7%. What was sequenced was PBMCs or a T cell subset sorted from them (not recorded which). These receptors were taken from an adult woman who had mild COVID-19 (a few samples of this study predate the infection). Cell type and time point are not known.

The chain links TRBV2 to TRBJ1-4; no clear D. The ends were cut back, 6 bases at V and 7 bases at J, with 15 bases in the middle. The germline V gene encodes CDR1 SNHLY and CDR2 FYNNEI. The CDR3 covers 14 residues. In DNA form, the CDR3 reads TGTGCCAGCAGGCCCATCGGGGAAGTTGAAAAACTGTTTTTT. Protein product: CASRPIGEVEKLFF.

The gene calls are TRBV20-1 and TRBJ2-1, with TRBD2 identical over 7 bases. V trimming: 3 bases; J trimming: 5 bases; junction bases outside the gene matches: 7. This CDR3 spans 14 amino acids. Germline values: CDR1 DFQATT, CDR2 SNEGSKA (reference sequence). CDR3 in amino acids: CSASDGRKDNEQFF. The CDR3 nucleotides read TGCAGTGCTAGTGACGGGAGGAAGGACAATGAGCAGTTCTTC.

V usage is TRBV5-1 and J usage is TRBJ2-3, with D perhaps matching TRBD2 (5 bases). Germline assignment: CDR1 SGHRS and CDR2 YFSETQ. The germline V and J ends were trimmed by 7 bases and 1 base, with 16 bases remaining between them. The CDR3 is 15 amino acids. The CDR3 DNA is TGCGCCAGCCACGAGGGCCCGCGGGGCACAGATACGCAGTATTTT. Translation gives CASHEGPRGTDTQYF.

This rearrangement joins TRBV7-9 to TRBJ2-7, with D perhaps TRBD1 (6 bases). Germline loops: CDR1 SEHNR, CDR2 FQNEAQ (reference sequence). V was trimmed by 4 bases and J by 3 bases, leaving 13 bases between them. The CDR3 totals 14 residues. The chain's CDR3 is CASSSTRDNYEQYF. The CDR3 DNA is TGTGCCAGCAGCTCAACACGGGACAACTACGAGCAGTACTTC.

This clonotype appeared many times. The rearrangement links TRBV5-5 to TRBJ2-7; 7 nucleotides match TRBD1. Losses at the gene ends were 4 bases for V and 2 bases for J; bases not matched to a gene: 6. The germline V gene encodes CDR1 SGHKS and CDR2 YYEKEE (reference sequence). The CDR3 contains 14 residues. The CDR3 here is CASSLTGRAYEQYF. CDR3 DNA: TGTGCCAGCAGCCTGACAGGGAGAGCCTACGAGCAGTACTTC.

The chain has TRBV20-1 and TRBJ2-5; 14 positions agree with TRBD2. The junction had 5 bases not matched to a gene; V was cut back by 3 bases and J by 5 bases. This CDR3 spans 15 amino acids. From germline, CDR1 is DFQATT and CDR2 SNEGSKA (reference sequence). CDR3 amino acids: CSARTSGRASETQYF. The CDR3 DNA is TGCAGTGCTAGGACTAGCGGGAGGGCCAGCGAGACCCAGTACTTC.

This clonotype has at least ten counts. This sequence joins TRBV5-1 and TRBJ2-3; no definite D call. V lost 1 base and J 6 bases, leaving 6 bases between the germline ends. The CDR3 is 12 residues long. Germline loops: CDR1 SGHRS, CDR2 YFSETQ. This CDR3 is CASSLTSDTQYF. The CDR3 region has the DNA TGCGCCAGCAGCTTGACTTCGGATACGCAGTATTTT.

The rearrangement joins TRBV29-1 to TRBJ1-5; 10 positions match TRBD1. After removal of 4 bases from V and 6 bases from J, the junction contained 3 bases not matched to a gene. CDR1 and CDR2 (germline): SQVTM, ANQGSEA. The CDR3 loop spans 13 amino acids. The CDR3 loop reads CSVGDRGSQPQHF. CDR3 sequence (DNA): TGCAGCGTTGGGGACAGGGGTTCTCAGCCCCAGCATTTT.

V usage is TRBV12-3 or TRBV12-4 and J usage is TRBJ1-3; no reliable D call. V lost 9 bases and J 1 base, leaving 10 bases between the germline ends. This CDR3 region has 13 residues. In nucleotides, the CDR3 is TGTGCCAGTATGGAATTTTCTGGAAACACCATATATTTT. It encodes CASMEFSGNTIYF.

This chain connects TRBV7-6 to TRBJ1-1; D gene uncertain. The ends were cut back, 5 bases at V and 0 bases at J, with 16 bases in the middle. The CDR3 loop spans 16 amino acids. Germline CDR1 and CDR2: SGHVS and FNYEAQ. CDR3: CASSPRHGRMNTEAFF. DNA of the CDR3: TGTGCCAGCAGCCCTAGACATGGGCGGATGAACACTGAAGCTTTCTTT.

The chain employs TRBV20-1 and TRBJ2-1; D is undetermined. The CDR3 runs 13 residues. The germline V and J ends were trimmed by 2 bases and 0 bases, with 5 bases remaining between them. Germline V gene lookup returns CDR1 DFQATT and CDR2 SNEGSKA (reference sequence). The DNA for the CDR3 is TGCAGTGCTAGACTATACTCCTACAATGAGCAGTTCTTC. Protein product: CSARLYSYNEQFF.